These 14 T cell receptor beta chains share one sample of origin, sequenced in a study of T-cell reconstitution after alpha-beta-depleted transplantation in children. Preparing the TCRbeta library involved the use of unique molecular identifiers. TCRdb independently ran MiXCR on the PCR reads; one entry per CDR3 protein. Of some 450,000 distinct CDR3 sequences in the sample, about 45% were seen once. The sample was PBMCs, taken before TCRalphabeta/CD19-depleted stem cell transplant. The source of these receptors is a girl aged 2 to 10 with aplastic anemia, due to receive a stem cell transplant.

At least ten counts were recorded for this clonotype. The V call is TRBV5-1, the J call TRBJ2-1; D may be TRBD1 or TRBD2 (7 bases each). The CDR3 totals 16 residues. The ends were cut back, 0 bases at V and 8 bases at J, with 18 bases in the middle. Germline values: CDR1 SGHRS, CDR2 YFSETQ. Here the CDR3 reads CASSLARGGGPHEQFF. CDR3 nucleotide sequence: TGCGCCAGCAGCTTGGCCAGGGGGGGAGGGCCCCATGAGCAGTTCTTC.

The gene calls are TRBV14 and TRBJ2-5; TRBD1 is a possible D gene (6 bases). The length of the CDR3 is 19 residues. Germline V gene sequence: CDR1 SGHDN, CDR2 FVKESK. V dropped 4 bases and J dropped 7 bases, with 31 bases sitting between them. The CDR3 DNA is TGTGCCAGCAGCCTGAGGGCCAAATTTCAACGACAGGCCCTAGGGACCCAGTACTTC. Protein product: CASSLRAKFQRQALGTQYF.

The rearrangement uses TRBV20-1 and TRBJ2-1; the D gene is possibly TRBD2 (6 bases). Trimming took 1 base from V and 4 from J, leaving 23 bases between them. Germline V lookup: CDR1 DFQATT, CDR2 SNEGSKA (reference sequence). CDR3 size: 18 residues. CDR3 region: CSARAPGVSYPTYNEQFF. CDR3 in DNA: TGCAGTGCTAGAGCCCCGGGAGTCTCTTACCCCACATACAATGAGCAGTTCTTC.

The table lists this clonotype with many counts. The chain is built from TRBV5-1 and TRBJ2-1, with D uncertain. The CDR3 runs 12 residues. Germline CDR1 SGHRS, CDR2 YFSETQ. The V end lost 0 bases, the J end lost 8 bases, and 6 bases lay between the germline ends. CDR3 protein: CASSLATHEQFF. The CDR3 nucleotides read TGCGCCAGCAGCTTGGCGACCCATGAGCAGTTCTTC.

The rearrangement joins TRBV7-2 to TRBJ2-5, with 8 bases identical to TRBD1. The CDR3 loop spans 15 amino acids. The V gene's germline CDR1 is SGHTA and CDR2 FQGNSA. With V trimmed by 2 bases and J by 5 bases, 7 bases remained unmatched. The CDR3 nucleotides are TGTGCCAGCAGCTTATACAGGGGGTTTTTGGAGACCCAGTACTTC. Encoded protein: CASSLYRGFLETQYF. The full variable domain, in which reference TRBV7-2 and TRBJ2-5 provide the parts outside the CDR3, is GAGVSQSPSNKVTEKGKDVELRCDPISGHTALYWYRQSLGQGLEFLIYFQGNSAPDKSGLPSDRFSAERTGGSVSTLTIQRTQQEDSAVYLCASSLYRGFLETQYFGPGTRLLVL.

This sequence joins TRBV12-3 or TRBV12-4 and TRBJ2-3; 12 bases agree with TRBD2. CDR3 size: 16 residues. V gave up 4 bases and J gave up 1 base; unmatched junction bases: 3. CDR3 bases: TGTGCCAGCAGTTCCAGGACTAGCGGGGGCACAGATACGCAGTATTTT. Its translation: CASSSRTSGGTDTQYF.

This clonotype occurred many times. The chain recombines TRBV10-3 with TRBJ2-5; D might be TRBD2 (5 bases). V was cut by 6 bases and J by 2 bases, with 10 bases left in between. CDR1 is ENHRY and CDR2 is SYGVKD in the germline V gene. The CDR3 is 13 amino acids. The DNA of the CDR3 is TGTGCCATCAGGTCCGGACTTCAAGAGACCCAGTACTTC. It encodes CAIRSGLQETQYF.

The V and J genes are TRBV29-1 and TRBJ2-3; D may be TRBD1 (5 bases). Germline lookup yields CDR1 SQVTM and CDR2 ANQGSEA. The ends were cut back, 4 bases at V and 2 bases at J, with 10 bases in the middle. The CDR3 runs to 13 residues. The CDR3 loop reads CSVGVGDTDTQYF. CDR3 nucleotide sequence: TGCAGCGTTGGCGTAGGGGACACAGATACGCAGTATTTT.

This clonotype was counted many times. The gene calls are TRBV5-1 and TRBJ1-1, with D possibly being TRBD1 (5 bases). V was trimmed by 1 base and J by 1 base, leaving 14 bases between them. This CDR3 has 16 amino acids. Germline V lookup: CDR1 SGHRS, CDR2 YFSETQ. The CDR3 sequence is CASSLSAGTANTEAFF. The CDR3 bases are TGCGCCAGCAGCTTGTCGGCAGGGACCGCGAACACTGAAGCTTTCTTT.

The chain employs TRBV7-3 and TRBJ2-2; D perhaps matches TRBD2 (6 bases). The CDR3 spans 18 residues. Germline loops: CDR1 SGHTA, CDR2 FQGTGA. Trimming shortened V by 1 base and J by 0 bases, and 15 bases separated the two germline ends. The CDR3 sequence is CASSLKPGERSNTGELFF. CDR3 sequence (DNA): TGTGCCAGCAGCTTAAAGCCGGGAGAAAGATCGAACACCGGGGAGCTGTTTTTT.

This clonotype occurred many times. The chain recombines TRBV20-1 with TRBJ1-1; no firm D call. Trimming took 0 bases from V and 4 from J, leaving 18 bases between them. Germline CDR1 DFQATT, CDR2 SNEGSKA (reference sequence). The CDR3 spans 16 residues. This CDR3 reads CSARDQRERWGTEAFF. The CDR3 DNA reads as TGCAGTGCTAGAGATCAGAGGGAGAGGTGGGGCACTGAAGCTTTCTTT.

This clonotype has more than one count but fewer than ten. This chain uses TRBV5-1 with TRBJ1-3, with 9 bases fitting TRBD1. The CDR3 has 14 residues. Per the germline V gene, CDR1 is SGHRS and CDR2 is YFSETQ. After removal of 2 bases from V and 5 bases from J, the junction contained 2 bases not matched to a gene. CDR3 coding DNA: TGCGCCAGCAGCTTTACAGGGGGCCGAAACACCATATATTTT. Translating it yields CASSFTGGRNTIYF. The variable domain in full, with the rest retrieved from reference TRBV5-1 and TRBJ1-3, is KAGVTQTPRYLIKTRGQQVTLSCSPISGHRSVSWYQQTPGQGLQFLFEYFSETQRNKGNFPGRFSGRQFSNSRSEMNVSTLELGDSALYLCASSFTGGRNTIYFGEGSWLTVV.

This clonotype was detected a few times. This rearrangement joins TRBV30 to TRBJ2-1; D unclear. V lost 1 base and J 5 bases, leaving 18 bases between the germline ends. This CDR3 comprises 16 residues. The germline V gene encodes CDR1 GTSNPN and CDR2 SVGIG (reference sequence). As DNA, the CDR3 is TGTGCCTGGAGTGCCCCCAATTCCCGGTTGGACAATGAGCAGTTCTTC. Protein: CAWSAPNSRLDNEQFF.

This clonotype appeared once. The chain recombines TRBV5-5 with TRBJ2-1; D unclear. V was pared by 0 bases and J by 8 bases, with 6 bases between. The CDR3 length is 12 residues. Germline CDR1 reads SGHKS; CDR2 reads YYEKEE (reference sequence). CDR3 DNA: TGTGCCAGCAGCTTGGCCGCGGATGAGCAGTTCTTC. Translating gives CASSLAADEQFF.